The subject of this entry is one TCR beta chain. Authors' data handling: Estimated nucleated cell counts came from reference gene primer amplification. Sequenced by immunoSEQ multiplex PCR; TCRdb stores in-frame clones only, minus some. V, J and clone size derive from that table, while D and trimming were established from the DNA sequence. The sample has under 200,000 clones; around 83% are singletons. This sample is drawn from a study of blood T cell repertoires in COVID-19. Background on the study: The United States, Italy and Spain supplied acute and convalescent COVID-19 samples.

Looked up from germline, CDR1 is MGHRA and CDR2 is YSYEKL. The CDR3 extends over 18 amino acids. After removal of 0 bases from V and 1 base from J, the junction contained 7 bases not matched to a gene. The rearrangement uses TRBV4-1 and TRBJ2-1, with 9 bases matching TRBD2. Specimen: peripheral blood. The sequence came from a man aged 35 to 55 with acute or convalescent COVID-19. CDR3 DNA: TGCGCCAGCAGCCAAGAGCGGGGGGGCCGTAGGTCCTACAATGAGCAGTTCTTC. Encoded protein: CASSQERGGRRSYNEQFF.